Reported below is one T cell receptor beta chain. The antigen it binds to is not known. Within one base of it there is no much larger clone, and no base qualities were kept. TCRbeta CDR3 regions were amplified from genomic DNA using the immunoSEQ Assay, a bias-controlled multiplex PCR. Processing in the source paper ran as follows. The number of nucleated cells in each sample was estimated from the amplification of reference gene primers within the assay. To quantify the absolute abundance of each unique TCRbeta CDR3 rearrangement, sequence reads were collapsed and filtered. Productive Simpson clonality was computed per sample as the square root of Simpson's diversity index over productive rearrangements. TCRdb mirrors the immuneACCESS table, restricted to in-frame sequences. Some clones are absent from its copies; in checked studies, under half trace to an unresolved V gene, and the reason for the others is unknown. Clone size and the V and J calls come from that table; the DNA yielded D and trimming. Across this sample there are about 210,000 clones, with approximately 84% seen only once. The top ten clones comprise 6% to 8.5% of the sample.

The sample belongs to a study of blood T cell repertoires in COVID-19 (TCRdb year 2020). Background for the entire study: The collaborator samples originated in the United States, Italy and Spain and spanned the acute and convalescent phases of COVID-19. The sample metadata nearly always contained a de-identified subject ID, COVID-19 status, age in years and sex. The material from the prospective study consisted of cDNA or gDNA derived from T cells, B-cell-depleted T cells, or PBMCs. The dataset comprised deeply sampled blood TCRbeta repertoires from subjects exposed to, actively infected with, or recovered from COVID-19. Samples were obtained from the ongoing ImmuneRACE study (first 160 participants) and from roughly 1,300 subjects provided by 6 global collaborators. Where available, HLA class I and class II types were obtained from metadata supplied by the sample provider rather than from assay-based typing. The repertoires were released in a freely available public database meant as a resource for research on the immune response to SARS-CoV-2. Overall study results and their limits: How much clinical and demographic metadata was included differed by source and by participant, and the metadata was provided uncurated.

Collaborating institutions collected whole blood in K2EDTA tubes following their own protocols. Collaborator samples were shipped for TCRbeta analysis as frozen whole blood, isolated PBMCs, or DNA extracted from either sample type. Sequencing used peripheral blood. The TCR was taken from a woman in her fifties or sixties with active or convalescent COVID-19.

Here is the DNA: TGTGCCAGCAGTTCAGGGTCCGGCTACACCTTC. It codes for CASSSGSGYTF. This chain is built from TRBV27 and TRBJ1-2; matching of 5 bases hints at TRBD1 as the D gene. Looking up the germline V gene (reference sequence) yields CDR1 MNHEY and CDR2 SMNVEV. The CDR3 starts with the cysteine, ends with the phenylalanine, and has 11 residues. The read is trimmed to its CDR3 DNA, 33 bases read in frame from base 1. V is cut by 4 bases and J by 8 bases, and the space between the germline ends is 8 bases.